This T cell receptor beta chain came from a study of blood T cells in healthy people across ages. Study-wide results and caveats: In these data, TCR beta diversity tracked strongly with naive T cell percentage. Older age coincided with a roughly linear decline in TCR beta diversity per million T cells.

Primers used in a second PCR of about 6 to 11 cycles were a sample-barcoded 5' primer and a J-beta primer mix. A template-switch adaptor containing 12 random nucleotides labeled each cDNA molecule. TCRdb reanalysed the 5' RACE reads using MiXCR and keeps one entry per CDR3 protein. The profile covers about 680,000 distinct CDR3 sequences, with around half appearing a single time and under 35% taken by the ten largest. Samples each had at least 5 micrograms of total RNA extracted. This clonotype was observed a few times. What it recognizes is unknown. The CDR3 runs to 14 residues. Germline V CDR1 and CDR2: MNHEY, SVGEGT. The V gene lost 5 bases and the J gene lost 2 bases, with 13 bases spanning the gap.

The J gene is TRBJ2-7, the V gene TRBV6-2 or TRBV6-3, with a weak D call TRBD2 (5 bases). The receptor comes from a woman between 55 and 75 years old in good health. Input material: blood. CDR3 sequence reads: CASSRTGRTYEQYF. In DNA form, the CDR3 reads TGTGCCAGCAGTCGGACGGGGAGAACCTACGAGCAGTACTTC.